Following are 7 T cell receptor beta chains from one sample sequenced in a study of blood T cell repertoires in COVID-19. Generated by immunoSEQ multiplex PCR, the TCRdb table keeps only in-frame clones and is missing some. The sample lists about 200,000 clones; 87% were seen once. Sequencing used peripheral blood. Every receptor here comes from a man aged 55 to 70 with active or convalescent COVID-19.

This clone has just one count. The V gene is TRBV6-6, the J gene TRBJ2-7; weak D call: TRBD2 (6 bases). Germline V gives CDR1 MNHNY, CDR2 SVGAGI (reference sequence). The V and J ends lost 8 bases and 1 base respectively, with 9 bases between them. This CDR3 spans 12 amino acids. In nucleotides, the CDR3 is TGTGCCAGCGGCGGGATTTCCTACGAGCAGTACTTC. This sequence encodes CASGGISYEQYF.

The chain recombines TRBV15 with TRBJ1-3; 7 bases fit TRBD1. Germline assignment: CDR1 LNHNV and CDR2 YYDKDF (reference sequence). The V and J ends lost 2 bases and 0 bases, in that order; junction bases with no gene match: 7. The CDR3 consists of 17 residues. The CDR3 DNA sequence: TGTGCCACCAGCAGACCGGAAGACAGGGTCTCTGGAAACACCATATATTTT. This sequence encodes CATSRPEDRVSGNTIYF.

J is TRBJ1-1 and V is TRBV7-9; D not resolved. The V gene lost 5 bases and the J gene lost 5 bases, with 9 bases spanning the gap. Germline CDR1 reads SEHNR; CDR2 reads FQNEAQ (reference sequence). The CDR3 length is 12 residues. The chain's CDR3 is CASSRRGTEAFF. The CDR3 region has the DNA TGTGCCAGCAGCCGACGAGGGACTGAAGCTTTCTTT.

The genes are TRBV6-1 and TRBJ1-5; D unresolved. Looked up from germline, CDR1 is MNHNS and CDR2 is SASEGT. Trimming cost V 2 bases and J 9 bases, with 14 bases left between them. The CDR3 spans 14 residues. CDR3 sequence: CASSEFRDERPQHF. In nucleotides, the CDR3 is TGTGCCAGCAGTGAATTCCGGGATGAACGGCCCCAGCATTTT.

The chain recombines TRBV7-3 with TRBJ2-5; 7 bases are a match to TRBD1. This CDR3 region has 14 residues. V shed 5 bases, J shed 2 bases, and the junction held 5 bases outside the gene matches. Germline V gives CDR1 SGHTA, CDR2 FQGTGA. This CDR3 is CASSPKTGQETQYF. The CDR3 DNA is TGTGCCAGCAGCCCTAAGACAGGGCAAGAGACCCAGTACTTC.

The rearrangement uses TRBV3-1 (or the pseudogene TRBV3-2) and TRBJ2-3, with TRBD1 matching 9 bases. From germline, CDR1 is LGHDT and CDR2 YNNKEL (reference sequence). The CDR3 is made up of 17 amino acids. V was clipped by 1 base and J by 3 bases; unmatched bases: 8. The DNA of the CDR3 is TGTGCCAGCAGCCAAGGCTGGGGGGACAGGGTGACAGATACGCAGTATTTT. Its translation: CASSQGWGDRVTDTQYF.

The CDR3 loop is CASSADGYQPQHF. The CDR3 region has the DNA TGTGCCAGCAGCGCCGACGGGTATCAGCCCCAGCATTTT. The rearrangement joins TRBV6-5 to TRBJ1-5; D unclear. The CDR3 contains 13 residues. From germline, CDR1 is MNHEY and CDR2 SVGAGI. The V end was cut by 6 bases, the J end by 5 bases, with 11 bases between.